This T cell receptor (beta chain) was observed in a study of blood T cell repertoires in COVID-19. Across the whole study: Material from acute and convalescent COVID-19 was sourced from the United States, Italy and Spain. The analysed material was cDNA or gDNA that came from T cells, B-cell-depleted T cells, or PBMCs.

In the source study's methods: Amplifying reference gene primers gave estimates of nucleated cell counts. Clones were sequenced by immunoSEQ multiplex PCR, and TCRdb holds only the in-frame ones, with some missing. Clonal size and the V and J genes are those of that table, whereas D and trimming came from the DNA. The sample has over 200,000 clones, 92% seen once. V lost 2 bases, J lost 6 bases, and 13 bases stayed unmatched. Germline-derived CDR1 and CDR2 are KGHDR and SFDVKD. The CDR3 sequence is 19 residues long. The sequenced sample was peripheral blood. The sequence was collected from a man aged 60 to 75 with COVID-19, enrolled during active disease. This rearrangement joins TRBV24-1 to TRBJ2-2; 11 bases fit TRBD2. The CDR3 region is CATSDWAPTGTSGSGELFF. CDR3 in DNA: TGTGCCACCAGTGATTGGGCCCCAACCGGGACTAGCGGTTCCGGGGAGCTGTTTTTT.